The present entry profiles one T cell receptor (beta chain) with its context. It may be a read error: a sequence one base away is much more abundant. The record originates from a study of T cells after yellow fever vaccination. Study in general: SMART-Seq v4 Ultra Low Input served to prepare low-cell-number fractions. Study-level findings and limits: Weaker overall, the secondary response nonetheless peaked faster (day 5 versus 15). Few clonotypes appeared in both CD4 and CD8 compartments.

The CDR3 has 8 amino acids. V was shortened by 7 bases and J by 8 bases, with 5 bases between the two germline ends. Germline CDR1 reads SQVTM; CDR2 reads ANQGSEA. As TCR cDNA was made by 5'RACE template switching, a universal primer site and UMIs were added. TCRdb used MiXCR to reprocess the 5' RACE reads, holding one entry per CDR3 protein. The data show almost 30,000 distinct CDR3 sequences, around 5.8% seen once. The source was PBMCs, either bulk or a sorted T-cell subset (CD4+, CD8+, memory, or dextramer-sorted; not recorded which), collected on the day of the yellow fever booster vaccination. The sequence was obtained from a man aged 25-45 years who received the YFV17D yellow fever vaccine. This sequence joins TRBV29-1 and TRBJ1-2, with no clear D. CDR3 nucleotides: TGCAGCGATGACGGCTACACCTTC. It codes for CSDDGYTF.